This T cell receptor beta chain was identified during a study of beta chain features in type 1 diabetes. Findings and caveats of the study: Any PCR bias toward short templates would affect both groups alike. The cDNA sequencing approach could over-represent high-TCR-expressing cells.

TCRB transcripts that were expressed got sequenced, as all of the isolated RNA had been reverse transcribed. Using immunoSEQ multiplex PCR, the repertoire was profiled, and TCRdb retains in-frame clones only, with some absent. In the table there are about 210,000 clones, about a tenth of which are singletons. This clone showed up many times. Its antigen is unidentified. This TCR came from a man between 18 and 29 years old in good health. Material for sequencing was central memory CD4+ T cells from blood.

Here the CDR3 reads CASSRSLTGANVLTF. The CDR3 nucleotides read TGTGCCAGCAGCCGCTCTTTAACCGGGGCCAACGTCCTGACTTTC. The rearrangement links TRBV27 to TRBJ2-6; D not resolved. The ends were cut back, 6 bases at V and 4 bases at J, with 13 bases in the middle. The CDR3 spans 15 residues. Germline lookup yields CDR1 MNHEY and CDR2 SMNVEV (reference sequence). The full variable domain, in which reference TRBV27 and TRBJ2-6 provide the parts outside the CDR3, is EAQVTQNPRYLITVTGKKLTVTCSQNMNHEYMSWYRQDPGLGLRQIYYSMNVEVTDKGDVPEGYKVSRKEKRNFPLILESPSPNQTSLYFCASSRSLTGANVLTFGAGSRLTVL.